This T cell receptor (beta chain) was identified in a study of radiotherapy plus CTLA-4 blockade in lung cancer. As for the study in general: In 18% of patients, objective responses were seen; around 31% had disease control. Points from the study as a whole: Early clonal dynamics of blood T cells, together with interferon-beta, were reported as the best response predictor. The study found tumor-derived TCR clones expanded in blood after radiotherapy plus ipilimumab.

The germline gives CDR1 MNHNS, CDR2 SASEGT. This CDR3 has 14 residues. V was pared by 5 bases and J by 8 bases, with 19 bases between. A remark on this clone: Its target is not known.

Those patients who had chemo-refractory metastatic non-small-cell lung cancer were given focal radiation along with CTLA-4 blockade through ipilimumab. The method was immunoSEQ multiplex PCR; TCRdb's version includes in-frame clones alone and lacks a portion of them. The profile shows around 80,000 clones, about four fifths of them singletons. The input for sequencing was peripheral blood, taken from a patient treated with radiotherapy plus ipilimumab. The TCR originated in a human donor with non-small cell lung cancer who had stable disease on radiotherapy plus ipilimumab. The rearrangement links TRBV6-1 to TRBJ2-7; tentatively, D is TRBD1 (6 bases). The CDR3 spells CASSPRQAAGKQYF. CDR3 nucleotide sequence: TGTGCCAGCAGTCCCAGACAGGCCGCTGGGAAGCAGTACTTC.